This passage covers 2 T cell receptor beta chains from one sample sequenced in a study of blood T cell repertoires in COVID-19. Some clones are missing from TCRdb's copy, which holds only in-frame ones; the method was immunoSEQ multiplex PCR. The sample contains some 120,000 clones, around 85% of which appear only once. Sequenced: peripheral blood. The receptor source for this set is a woman of 80 years or more with COVID-19, enrolled during active disease.

This clone was found a few times. CDR3 loop: CASRGGGAAPYGYTF. The CDR3 bases are TGTGCCAGCAGAGGAGGGGGCGCTGCACCCTATGGCTACACCTTC. The V and J genes are TRBV6-5 and TRBJ1-2; TRBD1 agrees at 7 bases. CDR1 is MNHEY, CDR2 SVGAGI, per germline. V shed 6 bases, J shed 4 bases, and the junction held 11 bases outside the gene matches. This CDR3 has 15 amino acids.

V usage is TRBV15 and J usage is TRBJ2-2; 8 bases match TRBD1. The CDR3 loop spans 17 amino acids. V gave up 0 bases and J gave up 3 bases; unmatched junction bases: 6. Germline V CDR1 and CDR2: LNHNV, YYDKDF (reference sequence). CDR3 coding DNA: TGTGCCACCAGCAGAGATCAGGGGACAGGTCACACCGGGGAGCTGTTTTTT. Translating it yields CATSRDQGTGHTGELFF. The variable domain in full, completed from reference TRBV15 and TRBJ2-2, reads DAMVIQNPRYQVTQFGKPVTLSCSQTLNHNVMYWYQQKSSQAPKLLFHYYDKDFNNEADTPDNFQSRRPNTSFCFLDIRSPGLGDTAMYLCATSRDQGTGHTGELFFGEGSRLTVL.